These T cell receptor beta chains were read from a single sample in a study of blood T cell repertoires in COVID-19. Method: immunoSEQ multiplex PCR; TCRdb's copy keeps in-frame clones and lacks some. The sample contains approximately 220,000 clones, 83% of which appear only once. The specimen was PBMCs or T cells enriched from blood (not recorded which). Receptor source: a woman in her forties or fifties who had been exposed to COVID-19. Each CDR3 is given with its conserved first and last residue. The D gene is left open where the match is weak. For some rows the clone size is stated as once, few or many, or as a class when expanded; others skip it.

V: TRBV5-1
J: TRBJ1-2
length: 15
D: NA
size: NA
DNA: TGCGCCAGCAGCTTGGGAGGACTTACTCACTATGGCTACACCTTC
CDR3: CASSLGGLTHYGYTF

V: TRBV7-8
J: TRBJ2-1
length: 14
D: TRBD2
size: NA
DNA: TGTGCCAGCAGCGTTAGCGGGGGGCGGAATGAGCAGTTCTTC
CDR3: CASSVSGGRNEQFF

V: TRBV13
J: TRBJ1-1
length: 15
D: NA
size: NA
DNA: TGTGCCAGCAGCTTAGCAACCCGGGTGAACACTGAAGCTTTCTTT
CDR3: CASSLATRVNTEAFF

V: TRBV3-1/TRBV3-2
J: TRBJ1-3
length: 17
D: TRBD1
size: NA
DNA: TGTGCCAGCAGCCAAACCGGGACAGGGTTGAGTGGAAACACCATATATTTT
CDR3: CASSQTGTGLSGNTIYF

V: TRBV18
J: TRBJ1-3
length: 15
D: TRBD1
size: NA
DNA: TGTGCCAGCTCATATGGGACAGCGTCTGGAAACACCATATATTTT
CDR3: CASSYGTASGNTIYF

V: TRBV5-1
J: TRBJ2-3
length: 16
D: NA
size: NA
DNA: TGCGCCAGCAGCTTGACGGGGGGCATCTCCACAGATACGCAGTATTTT
CDR3: CASSLTGGISTDTQYF

V: TRBV9
J: TRBJ1-3
length: 13
D: NA
size: NA
DNA: TGTGCCAGCAGCCCCGGACCTAGCGACACCATATATTTT
CDR3: CASSPGPSDTIYF

V: TRBV29-1
J: TRBJ2-5
length: 12
D: NA
size: once
DNA: TGCAGCGTTGATGAGGGAAGGGAGACCCAGTACTTC
CDR3: CSVDEGRETQYF

V: TRBV10-1
J: TRBJ1-1
length: 16
D: NA
size: NA
DNA: TGCGCCAGCAAGAAGGGGGAGGGGCATGCGAGCACTGAAGCTTTCTTT
CDR3: CASKKGEGHASTEAFF

V: TRBV21-1
J: TRBJ2-7
length: 14
D: NA
size: NA
DNA: TGTGCCAGCAGACAGGGCCGGGGGGCCTACGAGCAGTACTTC
CDR3: CASRQGRGAYEQYF

V: TRBV19
J: TRBJ1-3
length: 14
D: NA
size: NA
DNA: TGTGCCATGCGGAATGGTAACTCTGGAAACACCATATATTTT
CDR3: CAMRNGNSGNTIYF

V: TRBV18
J: TRBJ1-2
length: 11
D: NA
size: NA
DNA: TGTGCCAGCTCACCCGACTATGGCTACACCTTC
CDR3: CASSPDYGYTF

V: TRBV2
J: TRBJ1-1
length: 13
D: NA
size: NA
DNA: TGTGCCAGCAGTCAAGGGGGGGGGACTGAAGCTTTCTTT
CDR3: CASSQGGGTEAFF

V: TRBV27
J: TRBJ1-2
length: 14
D: TRBD1
size: once
DNA: TGTGCCAGCAGTCCGGGACAGGGGGCTTGGGGCTACACCTTC
CDR3: CASSPGQGAWGYTF

V: TRBV4-3
J: TRBJ1-5
length: 15
D: NA
size: NA
DNA: TGCGCCAGCAGCCAAGACAGATATAGCAATCAGCCCCAGCATTTT
CDR3: CASSQDRYSNQPQHF

V: TRBV5-1
J: TRBJ2-7
length: 14
D: TRBD2
size: NA
DNA: TGCGCCAGCAGCATGGGACTAGCGGGGTACGAGCAGTACTTC
CDR3: CASSMGLAGYEQYF

V: TRBV24-1
J: TRBJ1-2
length: 13
D: NA
size: NA
DNA: TGTGCCACCAGTGATTCCCCCGCGTTGGGCTACACCTTC
CDR3: CATSDSPALGYTF

V: TRBV5-1
J: TRBJ1-4
length: 14
D: NA
size: NA
DNA: TGCGCCAGCAGCTTGGTGACAGGCAAGGAAAAACTGTTTTTT
CDR3: CASSLVTGKEKLFF

V: TRBV13
J: TRBJ1-3
length: 16
D: NA
size: NA
DNA: TGTGCCAGCAGTACACAGGGATTACTGTCTGGAAACACCATATATTTT
CDR3: CASSTQGLLSGNTIYF

V: TRBV20-1
J: TRBJ2-3
length: 11
D: NA
size: once
DNA: TGCAGTGCTGAACACACAGATACGCAGTATTTT
CDR3: CSAEHTDTQYF

V: TRBV24-1
J: TRBJ1-5
length: 12
D: NA
size: few
DNA: TGTGCCACCAGTGATTCAAATCAGCCCCAGCATTTT
CDR3: CATSDSNQPQHF

V: TRBV19
J: TRBJ2-3
length: 14
D: NA
size: once
DNA: TGTGCCAGTAGTATTAGCGGAGCCACAGATACGCAGTATTTT
CDR3: CASSISGATDTQYF

V: TRBV19
J: TRBJ1-2
length: 13
D: TRBD1
size: once
DNA: TGTGCCAGTAGTATAGACAGGGGGAATGGCTACACCTTC
CDR3: CASSIDRGNGYTF

V: TRBV3-1/TRBV3-2
J: TRBJ2-3
length: 14
D: TRBD2
size: NA
DNA: TGTGCCAGCAGCCGTGGCGGGGGGACAGATACGCAGTATTTT
CDR3: CASSRGGGTDTQYF

V: TRBV5-1
J: TRBJ1-1
length: 15
D: TRBD1
size: once
DNA: TGCGCCAGCAGCCCCCGACAGGGGACAAGGACTGAAGCTTTCTTT
CDR3: CASSPRQGTRTEAFF

V: TRBV3-1/TRBV3-2
J: TRBJ2-1
length: 16
D: TRBD2
size: NA
DNA: TGTGCCAGCAGACAAGCCATAGCGGGGACCGTCAATGAGCAGTTCTTC
CDR3: CASRQAIAGTVNEQFF

V: TRBV24-1
J: TRBJ2-3
length: 12
D: TRBD1
size: NA
DNA: TGTGCCACCAGTGATTTAGCGACAGGGATTTATTTT
CDR3: CATSDLATGIYF

V: TRBV28
J: TRBJ2-5
length: 14
D: NA
size: NA
DNA: TGTGCCAGCACCGCGGACGGGATTCTGGGGTCTCGGTACTTC
CDR3: CASTADGILGSRYF

V: TRBV28
J: TRBJ1-5
length: 14
D: NA
size: NA
DNA: TGTGCCAGCAGCTGGGGGGGGCTTAATCAGCCCCAGCATTTT
CDR3: CASSWGGLNQPQHF

V: TRBV27
J: TRBJ2-3
length: 15
D: TRBD2
size: NA
DNA: TGTGCCAGCGGGAGACTAGCGGGGTTCACAGATACGCAGTATTTT
CDR3: CASGRLAGFTDTQYF

V: TRBV6-2/TRBV6-3
J: TRBJ2-5
length: 14
D: NA
size: NA
DNA: TGTGCCAGCAGTTACGAAAGGGGAAGAGAGACCCAGTACTTC
CDR3: CASSYERGRETQYF

V: TRBV10-3
J: TRBJ2-3
length: 15
D: TRBD2
size: NA
DNA: TGTGCCACACGGACTAGCGGGGGCGGAGCAGATACGCAGTATTTT
CDR3: CATRTSGGGADTQYF

V: TRBV15
J: TRBJ1-1
length: 14
D: NA
size: NA
DNA: TGTGCCACCAAACGGGACATTATGAACACTGAAGCTTTCTTT
CDR3: CATKRDIMNTEAFF

V: TRBV21-1
J: TRBJ2-1
length: 15
D: NA
size: NA
DNA: TGTGCCAGCAGCACCACCGGGACAGCCTACAATGAGCAGTTCTTC
CDR3: CASSTTGTAYNEQFF

V: TRBV5-1
J: TRBJ2-3
length: 12
D: TRBD1
size: NA
DNA: TGCGCCAGCAGCTCTCCCGGGACAGGGAACTATTTT
CDR3: CASSSPGTGNYF

V: TRBV3-1/TRBV3-2
J: TRBJ1-5
length: 14
D: TRBD1
size: NA
DNA: TGTGCCAGCAGCCAACGAGGGGGCCGGCAGCCCCAGCATTTT
CDR3: CASSQRGGRQPQHF

V: TRBV18
J: TRBJ1-1
length: 14
D: TRBD1
size: NA
DNA: TGTGCCAGCTCATTTAACAGGGGAGACACTGAAGCTTTCTTT
CDR3: CASSFNRGDTEAFF

V: TRBV10-1
J: TRBJ2-3
length: 14
D: NA
size: many
DNA: TGCGCCAGCAGTGAGGCGTCAGGGGAAGATACGCAGTATTTT
CDR3: CASSEASGEDTQYF

V: TRBV19
J: TRBJ2-4
length: 14
D: TRBD2
size: NA
DNA: TGTGCCAGTAGTATAGGCGGGGGGATCGACATTCAGTACTTC
CDR3: CASSIGGGIDIQYF

V: TRBV12-3/TRBV12-4
J: TRBJ2-2
length: 13
D: NA
size: NA
DNA: TGTGCCAGCACACCCGGGCGGGCCGGGGAGCTGTTTTTT
CDR3: CASTPGRAGELFF

V: TRBV7-6
J: TRBJ1-2
length: 15
D: NA
size: NA
DNA: TGTGCCAGCAGCTTAGGAGCAGGGACAAGCTATGGCTACACCTTC
CDR3: CASSLGAGTSYGYTF

V: TRBV6-2/TRBV6-3
J: TRBJ2-1
length: 19
D: TRBD2
size: NA
DNA: TGTGCCAGCAGTTACGCCCCATGGACTAGTCCAGACTCCTACAATGAGCAGTTCTTC
CDR3: CASSYAPWTSPDSYNEQFF

V: TRBV28
J: TRBJ1-3
length: 15
D: NA
size: NA
DNA: TGTGCCAGCACCTTCGGGGGGCTGACTGGAAACACCATATATTTT
CDR3: CASTFGGLTGNTIYF

V: TRBV9
J: TRBJ1-3
length: 15
D: TRBD1
size: NA
DNA: TGTGCCAGCAGCGCCCGGGACAGCTCTGGAAACACCATATATTTT
CDR3: CASSARDSSGNTIYF

V: TRBV12-5
J: TRBJ1-2
length: 11
D: NA
size: once
DNA: TGTGCTAGTGGTTTCGGGATTGGCTACACCTTC
CDR3: CASGFGIGYTF

V: TRBV3-1/TRBV3-2
J: TRBJ1-2
length: 13
D: NA
size: NA
DNA: TGTGCCAGCAGCCTCAAGCTTAACTATGGCTACACCTTC
CDR3: CASSLKLNYGYTF

V: TRBV6-4
J: TRBJ1-1
length: 14
D: TRBD1
size: NA
DNA: TGTGCCAGCAGTGAAGGGATTTCAGGGGGTGAAGCTTTCTTT
CDR3: CASSEGISGGEAFF

V: TRBV19
J: TRBJ2-7
length: 15
D: TRBD1
size: NA
DNA: TGTGCCAGTAGTATATCGGGACAGTCTTCCTACGAGCAGTACTTC
CDR3: CASSISGQSSYEQYF

V: TRBV13
J: TRBJ2-1
length: 15
D: TRBD2
size: few
DNA: TGTGCCAGCAGGTATACTAGCGGGGGGCCAGGTGAGCAGTTCTTC
CDR3: CASRYTSGGPGEQFF

V: TRBV24-1
J: TRBJ1-1
length: 14
D: NA
size: NA
DNA: TGTGCCACCAGTGATAACGGTAGAAGCACTGAAGCTTTCTTT
CDR3: CATSDNGRSTEAFF

V: TRBV14
J: TRBJ1-3
length: 17
D: NA
size: NA
DNA: TGTGCCAGCAGCCAAATACGGTTCGCAGGGGCCGGAAACACCATATATTTT
CDR3: CASSQIRFAGAGNTIYF

V: TRBV6-5
J: TRBJ2-5
length: 14
D: NA
size: NA
DNA: TGTGCCAGCAGTTACGAGGAAGGTCGGGAGACCCAGTACTTC
CDR3: CASSYEEGRETQYF

V: TRBV7-3
J: TRBJ1-1
length: 13
D: NA
size: NA
DNA: TGTGCCAGCAGCTCAGCGACAGGCACTGAAGCTTTCTTT
CDR3: CASSSATGTEAFF

V: TRBV3-1/TRBV3-2
J: TRBJ2-3
length: 15
D: NA
size: NA
DNA: TGTGCCATATCCTCCTCAGGGATGGTGTCAGATACGCAGTATTTT
CDR3: CAISSSGMVSDTQYF

V: TRBV10-2
J: TRBJ1-4
length: 15
D: TRBD1
size: NA
DNA: TGCGCCAGCAGTGAGACCGGGACAGGGGATGAAAAACTGTTTTTT
CDR3: CASSETGTGDEKLFF

V: TRBV18
J: TRBJ1-2
length: 14
D: NA
size: NA
DNA: TGTGCCAGCTCCCCCGTTGCCACGACAGGCAGCTACACCTTC
CDR3: CASSPVATTGSYTF

V: TRBV28
J: TRBJ1-1
length: 14
D: NA
size: NA
DNA: TGTGCCAGCAGTTTTATCGGGGGGAACACTGAAGCTTTCTTT
CDR3: CASSFIGGNTEAFF